The sequence of this T cell receptor beta chain was determined in a study of beta chain features in type 1 diabetes. General study points: Unsettled here was the matter of whether HLA type influences TCRB rearrangement. VDJ junctions from type 1 diabetes patients carried fewer insertions and larger deletions.

The study reverse transcribed the entire isolated RNA, so it sequenced expressed TCRB transcripts. Generated by immunoSEQ multiplex PCR, the TCRdb table keeps only in-frame clones and is missing some. The sample includes around 350,000 clones, 10% to 15% of them seen just once. Sorting based on CD45RO/CCR7/CD25/CD127/CD95/CD27 separated CD4+ naive, central memory, regulatory and stem cell-like memory cells. For this clone: What it binds is not known.

The clonotype was recovered from a man aged 18 to 29 in good health. Source material: naive CD4+ T cells from blood.

CDR3 bases: TGTGCCAGTAGTGGGCAGGGGGCGGCCTACGAGCAGTACTTC. Protein product: CASSGQGAAYEQYF. This chain joins TRBV19 and TRBJ2-7; 8 bases map to TRBD1. The junction had 5 bases not matched to a gene; V was cut back by 5 bases and J by 2 bases. Germline V CDR1 and CDR2: LNHDA, SQIVND (reference sequence). The CDR3 is 14 residues long.